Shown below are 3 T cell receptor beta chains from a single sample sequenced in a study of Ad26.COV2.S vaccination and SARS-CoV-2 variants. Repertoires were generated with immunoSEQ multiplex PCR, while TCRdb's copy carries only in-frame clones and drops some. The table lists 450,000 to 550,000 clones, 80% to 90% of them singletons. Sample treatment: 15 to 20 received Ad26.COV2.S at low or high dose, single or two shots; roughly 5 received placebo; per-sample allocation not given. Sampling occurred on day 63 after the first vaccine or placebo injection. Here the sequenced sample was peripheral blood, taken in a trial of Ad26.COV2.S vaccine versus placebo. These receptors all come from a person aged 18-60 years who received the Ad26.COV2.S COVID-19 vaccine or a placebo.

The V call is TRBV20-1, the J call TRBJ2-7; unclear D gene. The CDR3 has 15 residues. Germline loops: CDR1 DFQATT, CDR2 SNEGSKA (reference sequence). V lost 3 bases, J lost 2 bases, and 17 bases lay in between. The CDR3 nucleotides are TGCAGTGCTAGTCTACGGCCCCAAGTCACCTACGAGCAGTACTTC. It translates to CSASLRPQVTYEQYF.

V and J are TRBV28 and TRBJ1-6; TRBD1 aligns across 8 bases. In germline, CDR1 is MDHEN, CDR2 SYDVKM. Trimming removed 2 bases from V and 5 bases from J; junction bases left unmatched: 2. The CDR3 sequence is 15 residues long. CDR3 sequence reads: CASSLADRDNSPLHF. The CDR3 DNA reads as TGTGCCAGCAGTTTAGCGGACAGGGATAATTCACCCCTCCACTTT.

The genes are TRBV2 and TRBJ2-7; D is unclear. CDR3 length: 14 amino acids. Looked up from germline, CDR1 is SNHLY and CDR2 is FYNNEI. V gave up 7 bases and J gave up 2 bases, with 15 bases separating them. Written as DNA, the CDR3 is TGTGCCAGCACCTCCCTGGTCCGGGCCTACGAGCAGTACTTC. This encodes CASTSLVRAYEQYF.